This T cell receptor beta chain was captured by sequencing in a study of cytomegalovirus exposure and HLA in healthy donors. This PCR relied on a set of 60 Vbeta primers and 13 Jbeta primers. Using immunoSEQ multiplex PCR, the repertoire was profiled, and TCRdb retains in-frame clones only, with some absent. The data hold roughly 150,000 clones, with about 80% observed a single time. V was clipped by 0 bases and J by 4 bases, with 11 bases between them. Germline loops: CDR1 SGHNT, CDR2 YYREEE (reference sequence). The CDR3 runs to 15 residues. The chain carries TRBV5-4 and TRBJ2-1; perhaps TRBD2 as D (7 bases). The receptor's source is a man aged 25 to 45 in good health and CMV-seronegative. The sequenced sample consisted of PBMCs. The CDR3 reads CASSLGAGAYNEQFF. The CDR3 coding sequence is TGTGCCAGCAGCTTGGGGGCGGGGGCTTACAATGAGCAGTTCTTC.